Sequencing of this T cell receptor beta chain was carried out in a study of T cells in Graves' hyperthyroidism and ophthalmopathy. The study's findings and limits: Ophthalmopathy and stable hyperthyroidism were separated by a 13 V-J model. In blood, most of the thyroid clonotypes expanded above 0.001 were also present.

In regard to this clonotype: Its specificity is not known.

From RNA transcripts, TCR beta CDR3 regions were amplified. TCR CDR3 regions were first amplified by RT-PCR with HTBI primers. MiXCR, run by TCRdb on the multiplex PCR reads, gives a single entry per CDR3 protein. The sample carries roughly 800,000 distinct CDR3 sequences, roughly 40% recorded once. Hyperthyroidism in the patients, aged 18 to 65, was newly diagnosed and under 2 months in duration. Fresh 10 ml peripheral blood yielded PBMCs. The CDR3 consists of 14 residues. Trimming shortened V by 3 bases and J by 11 bases, and 14 bases separated the two germline ends. CDR1 is LNHDA, CDR2 SQIVND, per germline (reference sequence).

The sample comprised blood. The receptor's source is a man aged 18 to 29 with Graves' hyperthyroidism. This rearrangement joins TRBV19 to TRBJ1-6; D might be TRBD1 (5 bases). CDR3 protein: CASSIGGTETPLHF. The DNA for the CDR3 is TGTGCCAGTAGTATCGGAGGGACCGAGACACCCCTCCACTTT.